The 24 T cell receptor beta chains reported below all come from one sample, sequenced in a study of OX40 agonist ivuxolimab in advanced cancers. The assay was immunoSEQ multiplex PCR, and TCRdb's table has in-frame clones only and misses some. The sample lists 35,000 to 40,000 clones; 85% to 90% were seen once. The source material was CD4+ or CD8+ T cells sorted from blood, sampled in a trial of the OX40 agonist ivuxolimab. These receptors all come from an adult with an advanced solid tumor such as melanoma, head and neck, liver or kidney cancer.

The chain combines TRBV6-6 with TRBJ1-1; possibly TRBD1 for D (6 bases). Germline V lookup: CDR1 MNHNY, CDR2 SVGAGI (reference sequence). The CDR3 loop spans 16 amino acids. V was trimmed by 5 bases and J by 5 bases, leaving 21 bases between them. The CDR3 region is CASSKLKQGSGTEAFF. Written as DNA, the CDR3 is TGTGCCAGCAGTAAACTCAAACAGGGATCAGGGACTGAAGCTTTCTTT.

The rearrangement links TRBV6-5 to TRBJ1-1, with D uncertain. The CDR3 is made up of 13 amino acids. Trimming removed 2 bases from V and 0 bases from J, with 4 bases in between. Germline values: CDR1 MNHEY, CDR2 SVGAGI. This CDR3 reads CASSYSMNTEAFF. As DNA, the CDR3 is TGTGCCAGCAGTTACAGCATGAACACTGAAGCTTTCTTT.

The chain combines TRBV27 with TRBJ2-1; maybe TRBD2 (5 bases). Germline lookup yields CDR1 MNHEY and CDR2 SMNVEV (reference sequence). V was shortened by 4 bases and J by 8 bases, with 15 bases between the two germline ends. The CDR3 has 14 residues. Here the CDR3 DNA reads TGTGCCAGCAGTTCTACTAGTATCGGAGATGAGCAGTTCTTC. Its protein is CASSSTSIGDEQFF.

The chain combines TRBV6-1 with TRBJ1-5; no reliable D call. CDR1 and CDR2 (germline): MNHNS, SASEGT. Trimming cost V 6 bases and J 5 bases, with 5 bases left between them. This CDR3 contains 11 residues. This CDR3 reads CASREYQPQHF. CDR3 nucleotide sequence: TGTGCCAGCAGGGAGTATCAGCCCCAGCATTTT.

The CDR3: CASSRTGEDTGELFF. CDR3 nucleotides: TGTGCCAGCAGCCGGACAGGGGAGGACACCGGGGAGCTGTTTTTT. The chain combines TRBV4-2 with TRBJ2-2, with 9 bases lining up with TRBD1. This CDR3 region has 15 residues. From germline, CDR1 is LGHNA and CDR2 YNFKEQ. J lost 3 bases, V lost 4 bases, and 3 bases had no gene match.

Here the CDR3 DNA reads TGTGCCAGCAGCCGTACGGGACTCCCCCTATCCTACAATGAGCAGTTCTTC. As protein: CASSRTGLPLSYNEQFF. The chain links TRBV13 to TRBJ2-1; the D gene is possibly TRBD2 (6 bases). V lost 5 bases and J lost 1, with 18 bases in between. Germline values: CDR1 PRHDT, CDR2 FYEKMQ (reference sequence). This CDR3 is 17 amino acids long.

The CDR3 region has the DNA TGTGCCAGTAGTATAATCGGGGGATCCTACGAGCAGTACTTC. Amino acids: CASSIIGGSYEQYF. V is TRBV19 and J is TRBJ2-7; TRBD2 might be the D (6 bases). The V end lost 2 bases, the J end lost 1 base, and 9 bases lay between the germline ends. The CDR3 covers 14 residues. CDR1 and CDR2 (germline): LNHDA, SQIVND (reference sequence).

This clone was detected only once. CDR3 nucleotides: TGTGCTAGTGGTTTGGGGACTCTCTACACCTTC. Its translation: CASGLGTLYTF. The rearrangement joins TRBV12-5 to TRBJ1-2; D unclear. Per the germline V gene, CDR1 is LGHNT and CDR2 is FRNRAP. With 1 base removed from V and 10 bases from J, the gap between germline ends came to 7 bases. This CDR3 has 11 amino acids.

The chain links TRBV27 to TRBJ2-7; no clear D. There are 13 residues in the CDR3. V was cut by 0 bases and J by 6 bases, with 9 bases left in between. The germline V gene has CDR1 MNHEY and CDR2 SMNVEV (reference sequence). CDR3 sequence reads: CASSLSGAREQYF. The CDR3 DNA sequence: TGTGCCAGCAGTTTATCAGGAGCCCGCGAGCAGTACTTC.

The CDR3 is CASSALGVAFF. The CDR3 DNA reads as TGTGCCAGCAGTGCCCTGGGAGTCGCTTTCTTT. The V gene is TRBV28, the J gene TRBJ1-1; D remains unclear. The CDR3 has 11 amino acids. V lost 5 bases and J 11 bases, leaving 12 bases between the germline ends. The germline CDR1 and CDR2 sequences are MDHEN and SYDVKM.

This clone was counted once. The chain couples TRBV28 to TRBJ2-3; the D is unclear. The CDR3 consists of 13 residues. The germline V and J ends were trimmed by 6 bases and 7 bases, with 14 bases remaining between them. Looked up from germline, CDR1 is MDHEN and CDR2 is SYDVKM. CDR3 residues: CASSPPGSNTQYF. Written as DNA, the CDR3 is TGTGCCAGCAGCCCCCCCGGATCAAATACGCAGTATTTT.

CDR3 DNA: TGCGCCAGCAGCGTTTACAGGGAGGGGGAGACCCAGTACTTC. It translates to CASSVYREGETQYF. The chain has TRBV5-1 and TRBJ2-5; D possibly corresponds to TRBD2 (7 bases). Trimming pared 4 bases from V and 5 bases from J, leaving 15 bases between. The CDR3 is made up of 14 amino acids. Germline CDR1 is SGHRS and CDR2 is YFSETQ.

This clone was observed a few times. This chain joins TRBV6-4 and TRBJ2-3; 9 bases are a match to TRBD2. The germline CDR1 and CDR2 sequences are MRHNA and SNTAGT. The CDR3 consists of 14 residues. The V and J ends lost 4 bases and 1 base, in that order; junction bases with no gene match: 0. The CDR3, as DNA: TGTGCCAGCAGTGCTAGCGGGGGCACAGATACGCAGTATTTT. Its protein is CASSASGGTDTQYF.

The rearrangement uses TRBV10-2 and TRBJ2-1, with 9 bases matching TRBD2. The junction had 6 bases not matched to a gene; V was cut back by 5 bases and J by 4 bases. The germline CDR1 and CDR2 sequences are WSHSY and SAAADI. The CDR3 consists of 15 residues. CDR3 loop: CASSLAGTGYNEQFF. The CDR3, as DNA: TGCGCCAGCAGTCTAGCGGGAACAGGGTACAATGAGCAGTTCTTC.

The chain links TRBV6-6 to TRBJ2-2; D remains unclear. V lost 8 bases to trimming and J lost 4 bases, with 8 bases between them. From germline, CDR1 is MNHNY and CDR2 SVGAGI (reference sequence). The CDR3 consists of 12 residues. The CDR3 coding sequence is TGTGCCAGCGGACCGATCACCGGGGAGCTGTTTTTT. Translating gives CASGPITGELFF.

This rearrangement joins TRBV5-1 to TRBJ2-1; D is uncertain. Trimming took 4 bases from V and 8 from J, leaving 28 bases between them. The length of the CDR3 is 18 residues. Germline V gene data show CDR1 as SGHRS and CDR2 as YFSETQ. CDR3 DNA sequence: TGCGCCAGCAGCATGCACGACGAGGCCACAATCGCCAGACATGAGCAGTTCTTC. It is translated as CASSMHDEATIARHEQFF. The variable domain in full, completed from reference TRBV5-1 and TRBJ2-1, reads KAGVTQTPRYLIKTRGQQVTLSCSPISGHRSVSWYQQTPGQGLQFLFEYFSETQRNKGNFPGRFSGRQFSNSRSEMNVSTLELGDSALYLCASSMHDEATIARHEQFFGPGTRLTVL.

The J gene is TRBJ1-2, the V gene TRBV13; the match to TRBD1 covers 9 bases. Per germline, CDR1 PRHDT and CDR2 FYEKMQ (reference sequence). After removal of 0 bases from V and 2 bases from J, the junction contained 1 base not matched to a gene. CDR3 length equals 15 residues. The CDR3 loop reads CASSLGGQGNYGYTF. For the CDR3, the DNA is TGTGCCAGCAGCTTAGGAGGACAGGGGAACTATGGCTACACCTTC.

The chain links TRBV6-4 to TRBJ2-3, with 9 bases lining up with TRBD1. In germline, CDR1 is MRHNA, CDR2 SNTAGT. The CDR3 extends over 17 amino acids. V shed 2 bases, J shed 2 bases, and the junction held 8 bases outside the gene matches. The CDR3 loop is CASSDTRTGGPTDTQYF. The CDR3 DNA is TGTGCCAGCAGTGACACCAGAACAGGGGGCCCCACAGATACGCAGTATTTT.

CDR3 DNA: TGCGCCAGCCTTAGCGGGTCCCCCCCCGGGGAGCTGTTTTTT. This gives the protein CASLSGSPPGELFF. The chain combines TRBV5-1 with TRBJ2-2; 7 bases align to TRBD2. V gave up 7 bases and J gave up 6 bases; unmatched junction bases: 9. CDR1 and CDR2 from the germline V gene are SGHRS and YFSETQ. The length of the CDR3 is 14 residues.

The chain joins TRBV4-1 to TRBJ2-1, with D hard to call. V lost 0 bases, J lost 3 bases, and 0 bases lay in between. The CDR3 totals 12 residues. Germline V gives CDR1 MGHRA, CDR2 YSYEKL. The CDR3: CASSQDYNEQFF. The CDR3 DNA follows: TGCGCCAGCAGCCAAGACTACAATGAGCAGTTCTTC.

The CDR3 spells CASSLSDRGNEQFF. CDR3 nucleotides: TGTGCCAGCAGTTTATCGGACAGGGGTAATGAGCAGTTCTTC. The V call is TRBV27, the J call TRBJ2-1, with TRBD1 matching 9 bases. There are 14 residues in the CDR3. Germline CDR1 is MNHEY and CDR2 is SMNVEV (reference sequence). J was trimmed by 7 bases and V by 0 bases; bases with no gene match: 1.

V and J are TRBV11-2 and TRBJ2-7; TRBD2 aligns across 7 bases. The CDR3 has 12 amino acids. The V and J ends lost 5 bases and 4 bases, in that order; junction bases with no gene match: 2. CDR1 is SGHAT and CDR2 is FQNNGV in the germline V gene. The CDR3 DNA reads as TGTGCCAGCAGCCCCGGGGGGTACGAGCAGTACTTC. Its protein product is CASSPGGYEQYF.

The CDR3: CASSQDFYEQYF. The DNA of the CDR3 is TGCGCCAGCAGCCAAGATTTCTACGAGCAGTACTTC. The V gene is TRBV4-1, the J gene TRBJ2-7; D is uncertain. CDR3 length: 12 residues. V gave up 0 bases and J gave up 3 bases, with 3 bases separating them. Germline loops: CDR1 MGHRA, CDR2 YSYEKL.

The genes are TRBV6-6 and TRBJ1-2; tentatively, D is TRBD1 (5 bases). Looked up from germline, CDR1 is MNHNY and CDR2 is SVGAGI (reference sequence). Trimming removed 10 bases from V and 2 bases from J, with 11 bases in between. The CDR3 covers 12 residues. CDR3 sequence reads: CATGQGNYGYTF. DNA for the CDR3: TGTGCCACCGGCCAGGGCAACTATGGCTACACCTTC.